Each of the 21 T cell receptor beta chains below was sequenced from the same sample in a study of blood T cell repertoires in COVID-19. Profiled with immunoSEQ multiplex PCR; TCRdb holds only in-frame clones, not every one. The sample consists of about 350,000 clones, over 80% of them appearing once. The sequencing sample was made of peripheral blood. These receptors all stem from a woman between 50 and 59 years old with COVID-19, enrolled during active disease.

This clone has a single count. The chain couples TRBV10-3 to TRBJ2-7, with 9 bases identical to TRBD1. The germline CDR1 and CDR2 sequences are ENHRY and SYGVKD. The CDR3 has 15 amino acids. The V gene end was trimmed by 0 bases and the J gene end by 2 bases; junction bases not matched to a gene: 2. The CDR3: CAISESGTGPYEQYF. Written as DNA, the CDR3 is TGTGCCATCAGTGAGTCCGGGACAGGGCCCTACGAGCAGTACTTC.

The CDR3 DNA follows: TGCAGCGGGACCCTGTCGGGAGGGAACACAGATACGCAGTATTTT. Translated, it gives CSGTLSGGNTDTQYF. The J gene is TRBJ2-3, the V gene TRBV29-1; TRBD2 agrees at 8 bases. The CDR3 covers 15 residues. In germline, CDR1 is SQVTM, CDR2 ANQGSEA. J lost 2 bases, V lost 7 bases, and 11 bases had no gene match.

The chain employs TRBV5-1 and TRBJ1-6; 8 nucleotides align to TRBD1. The germline V gene has CDR1 SGHRS and CDR2 YFSETQ. This CDR3 region has 15 residues. V lost 0 bases and J lost 7; bases outside the gene matches: 3. CDR3 DNA: TGCGCCAGCAGCTTGGATCAGGGGGCAAATTCACCCCTCCACTTT. Protein: CASSLDQGANSPLHF.

This clone was detected only once. This chain uses TRBV30 with TRBJ2-7; 8 bases align to TRBD2. The CDR3 loop spans 15 amino acids. CDR1 is GTSNPN, CDR2 SVGIG, per germline (reference sequence). V gave up 2 bases and J gave up 2 bases; unmatched junction bases: 8. The chain's CDR3 is CAWSMSELAAYEQYF. The CDR3 DNA sequence: TGTGCCTGGAGTATGTCGGAACTAGCGGCCTACGAGCAGTACTTC. The complete variable domain, with remaining parts taken from reference TRBV30 and TRBJ2-7, reads SQTIHQWPATLVQPVGSPLSLECTVEGTSNPNLYWYRQAAGRGLQLLFYSVGIGQISSEVPQNLSASRPQDRQFILSSKKLLLSDSGFYLCAWSMSELAAYEQYFGPGTRLTVT.

The rearrangement joins TRBV7-2 to TRBJ1-2, with 9 bases aligning to TRBD1. The CDR3 totals 15 residues. Germline V gene lookup returns CDR1 SGHTA and CDR2 FQGNSA. V shed 4 bases, J shed 8 bases, and the junction held 11 bases outside the gene matches. CDR3 in amino acids: CASSSRTGDRGGYTF. For the CDR3, the DNA is TGTGCCAGCAGCTCTAGGACAGGGGACCGAGGGGGCTACACCTTC.

As to this clone: Distinct nucleotide sequences in the sample also encode this CDR3. This sequence joins TRBV10-3 and TRBJ1-2; 8 bases line up with TRBD1. Germline V gives CDR1 ENHRY, CDR2 SYGVKD. The CDR3 spans 13 residues. V lost 4 bases and J lost 2; bases outside the gene matches: 0. The CDR3 here is CAISGQGNYGYTF. CDR3 sequence (DNA): TGTGCCATCAGTGGACAGGGGAACTATGGCTACACCTTC.

The chain employs TRBV15 and TRBJ1-5, with no clear D. CDR3 length: 12 residues. Germline V lookup: CDR1 LNHNV, CDR2 YYDKDF (reference sequence). Trimming removed 4 bases at V and 6 bases at J, with 7 bases between. The CDR3 reads CATSMTGQPQHF. DNA of the CDR3: TGTGCCACCAGCATGACGGGTCAGCCCCAGCATTTT.

The sample holds a few counts of this clone. The chain uses TRBV4-2 and TRBJ1-1; 9 bases match TRBD1. The germline CDR1 and CDR2 sequences are LGHNA and YNFKEQ. This CDR3 comprises 13 residues. Trimming at V came to 5 bases and at J to 5 bases, leaving 3 bases not matched to a gene. The CDR3 region has the DNA TGTGCCAGCAGCTTTGGGACAGGGACTGAAGCTTTCTTT. As protein: CASSFGTGTEAFF.

This chain links TRBV5-4 with TRBJ2-5, with 7 positions matching TRBD2. The V gene's germline CDR1 is SGHNT and CDR2 YYREEE (reference sequence). The CDR3 runs to 16 residues. Unmatched junction bases numbered 14, after V lost 4 bases and J lost 5 bases. CDR3 nucleotides: TGTGCCAGCAGCCGTCCGACCTGGACTAGGTCTGAGACCCAGTACTTC. Protein sequence: CASSRPTWTRSETQYF.

This chain links TRBV5-1 with TRBJ1-5; the match to TRBD1 covers 8 bases. Germline V gene sequence: CDR1 SGHRS, CDR2 YFSETQ. J lost 1 base, V lost 4 bases, and 4 bases had no gene match. CDR3 length equals 15 residues. The CDR3 coding sequence is TGCGCCAGCAGCCCGACAGGGGCGAGCAATCAGCCCCAGCATTTT. Translating gives CASSPTGASNQPQHF.

Remarks on this clone: This CDR3 is also generated by other DNA sequences in the sample. This sequence joins TRBV18 and TRBJ2-3; 13 bases fit TRBD2. The trim removed 3 bases at V and 3 bases at J, leaving 3 bases unmatched. From germline, CDR1 is KGHSH and CDR2 LQKENI. This CDR3 contains 16 residues. CDR3: CASSPGLAGATDTQYF. In DNA form, the CDR3 reads TGTGCCAGCTCACCTGGACTAGCGGGAGCGACAGATACGCAGTATTTT.

The chain has TRBV6-1 and TRBJ1-3; D remains ambiguous. Germline-derived CDR1 and CDR2 are MNHNS and SASEGT. The length of the CDR3 is 20 residues. Trimming pared 0 bases from V and 0 bases from J, leaving 21 bases between. This CDR3 reads CASSEAPVVLGDSSGNTIYF. The DNA for the CDR3 is TGTGCCAGCAGTGAAGCGCCGGTCGTCCTGGGAGATAGCTCTGGAAACACCATATATTTT.

V and J are TRBV18 and TRBJ1-2; 11 bases are a match to TRBD1. This CDR3 contains 15 residues. In germline, CDR1 is KGHSH, CDR2 LQKENI. V dropped 4 bases and J dropped 2; count of bases not matched to a gene: 3. The CDR3 spells CASSLGQGENYGYTF. The CDR3 region has the DNA TGTGCCAGCTCACTGGGACAGGGGGAAAACTATGGCTACACCTTC.

This clone came up once. The J gene is TRBJ2-1, the V gene TRBV11-2; D is possibly TRBD2 (5 bases). Germline V CDR1 and CDR2: SGHAT, FQNNGV. This CDR3 is built from 16 residues. V lost 5 bases to trimming and J lost 4 bases, with 18 bases between them. The CDR3 sequence is CASSGRRKGLYNEQFF. The CDR3 DNA follows: TGTGCCAGCAGCGGGCGGAGGAAAGGGCTATACAATGAGCAGTTCTTC.

This clone was detected only a few times. The chain joins TRBV7-8 to TRBJ2-1; D might be TRBD2 (5 bases). V shed 7 bases and J shed 9 bases, with 19 bases lying between them. CDR3 length equals 14 residues. Germline V lookup: CDR1 SGHVS, CDR2 FQNEAQ. CDR3 protein: CASTPKRTSSEQFF. CDR3 DNA: TGTGCCAGCACTCCGAAACGGACTTCTTCTGAGCAGTTCTTC.

V is TRBV29-1 and J is TRBJ2-1; 10 bases are a match to TRBD1. This CDR3 spans 14 amino acids. CDR1 is SQVTM and CDR2 is ANQGSEA in the germline V gene. The junction had 7 bases not matched to a gene; V was cut back by 7 bases and J by 4 bases. The CDR3 sequence: CSGRDRGGYNEQFF. The CDR3 DNA reads as TGCAGCGGGAGGGACAGGGGTGGATACAATGAGCAGTTCTTC.

J is TRBJ2-1 and V is TRBV7-3; D is possibly TRBD1 (5 bases). V was cut by 2 bases and J by 0 bases, with 11 bases left in between. The CDR3 length is 16 residues. Germline CDR1 is SGHTA and CDR2 is FQGTGA. The DNA of the CDR3 is TGTGCCAGCAGCTTATGGGGCTCGAGCTCCTACAATGAGCAGTTCTTC. This sequence encodes CASSLWGSSSYNEQFF.

The chain joins TRBV9 to TRBJ1-2; D may be TRBD1 (6 bases). Germline V CDR1 and CDR2: SGDLS, YYNGEE. V shed 4 bases and J shed 0 bases, with 16 bases lying between them. This CDR3 has 16 residues. This CDR3 is CASSSVPPGANYGYTF. CDR3 in DNA: TGTGCCAGCAGCTCCGTACCCCCAGGGGCTAACTATGGCTACACCTTC.

The chain combines TRBV18 with TRBJ2-7; 7 bases match TRBD1. With 5 bases clipped from V and 0 bases from J, the junction kept 4 bases outside the gene matches. The CDR3 has 14 amino acids. CDR1 and CDR2 (germline): KGHSH, LQKENI. The CDR3 bases are TGTGCCAGCTCATCCCGGGACAGCTCCTACGAGCAGTACTTC. Amino acids: CASSSRDSSYEQYF.

The genes are TRBV27 and TRBJ2-3; D is ambiguous. The CDR3 extends over 13 amino acids. Looked up from germline, CDR1 is MNHEY and CDR2 is SMNVEV (reference sequence). V lost 3 bases, J lost 5 bases, and 9 bases lay in between. The CDR3 nucleotides are TGTGCCAGCAGTTTCTCACTGAGAGATACGCAGTATTTT. It yields the protein CASSFSLRDTQYF.

The V call is TRBV18, the J call TRBJ1-1, with D possibly being TRBD1 (5 bases). This CDR3 has 15 residues. The V end was cut by 3 bases, the J end by 0 bases, with 11 bases between. Germline lookup yields CDR1 KGHSH and CDR2 LQKENI. CDR3 residues: CASSPEGRLNTEAFF. The CDR3 coding sequence is TGTGCCAGCTCACCGGAGGGACGGTTGAACACTGAAGCTTTCTTT.